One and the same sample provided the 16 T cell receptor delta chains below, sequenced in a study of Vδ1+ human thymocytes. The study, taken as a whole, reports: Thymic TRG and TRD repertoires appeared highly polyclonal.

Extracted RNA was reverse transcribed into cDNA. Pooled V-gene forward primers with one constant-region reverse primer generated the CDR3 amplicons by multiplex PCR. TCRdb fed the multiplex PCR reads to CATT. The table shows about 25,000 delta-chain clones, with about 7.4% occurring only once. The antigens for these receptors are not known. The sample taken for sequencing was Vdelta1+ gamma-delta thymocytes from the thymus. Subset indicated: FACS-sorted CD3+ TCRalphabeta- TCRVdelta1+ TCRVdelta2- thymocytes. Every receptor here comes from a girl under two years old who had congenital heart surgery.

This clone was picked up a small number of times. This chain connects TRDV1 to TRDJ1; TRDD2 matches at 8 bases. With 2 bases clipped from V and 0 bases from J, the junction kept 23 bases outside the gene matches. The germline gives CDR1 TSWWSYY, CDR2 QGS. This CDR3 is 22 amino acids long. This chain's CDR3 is CALGESASYHPSGSPYTDKLIF. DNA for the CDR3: TGTGCTCTTGGGGAATCCGCTTCCTACCACCCTTCTGGGAGCCCGTACACCGATAAACTCATCTTT.

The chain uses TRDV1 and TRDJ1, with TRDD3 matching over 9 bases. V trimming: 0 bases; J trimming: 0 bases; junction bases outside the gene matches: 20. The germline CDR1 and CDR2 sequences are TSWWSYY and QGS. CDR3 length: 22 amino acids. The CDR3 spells CALGELDPIGTGGGLYTDKLIF. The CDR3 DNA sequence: TGTGCTCTTGGGGAACTAGACCCGATTGGGACTGGGGGAGGCTTGTACACCGATAAACTCATCTTT.

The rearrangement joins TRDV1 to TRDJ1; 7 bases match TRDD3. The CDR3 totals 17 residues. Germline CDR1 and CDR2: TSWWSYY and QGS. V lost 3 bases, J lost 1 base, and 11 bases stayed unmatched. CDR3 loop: CALGEGKYWGVTDKLIF. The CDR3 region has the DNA TGTGCTCTTGGGGAGGGAAAGTACTGGGGAGTCACCGATAAACTCATCTTT.

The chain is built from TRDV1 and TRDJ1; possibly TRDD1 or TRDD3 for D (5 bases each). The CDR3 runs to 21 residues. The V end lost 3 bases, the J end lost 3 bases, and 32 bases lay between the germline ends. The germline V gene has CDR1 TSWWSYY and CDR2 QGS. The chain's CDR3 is CALGDSPCGGSRSKYADKLIF. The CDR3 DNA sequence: TGTGCTCTTGGGGACTCTCCGTGCGGGGGTTCCCGTTCTAAATACGCCGATAAACTCATCTTT.

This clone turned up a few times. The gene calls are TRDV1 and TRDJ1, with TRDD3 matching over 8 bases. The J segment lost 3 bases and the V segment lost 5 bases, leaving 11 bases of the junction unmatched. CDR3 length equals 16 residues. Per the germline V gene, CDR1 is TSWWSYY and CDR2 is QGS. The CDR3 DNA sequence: TGTGCTCTTGGGCGAGGGGATACAAATTGGTCCGATAAACTCATCTTT. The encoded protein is CALGRGDTNWSDKLIF.

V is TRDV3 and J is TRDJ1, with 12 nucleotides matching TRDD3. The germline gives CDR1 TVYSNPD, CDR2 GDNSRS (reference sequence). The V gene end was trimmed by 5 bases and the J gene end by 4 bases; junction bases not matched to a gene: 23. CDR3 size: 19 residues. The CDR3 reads CARGFPVPYWGILGDKLIF. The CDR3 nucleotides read TGTGCCCGAGGCTTTCCCGTCCCGTACTGGGGGATACTCGGCGATAAACTCATCTTT.

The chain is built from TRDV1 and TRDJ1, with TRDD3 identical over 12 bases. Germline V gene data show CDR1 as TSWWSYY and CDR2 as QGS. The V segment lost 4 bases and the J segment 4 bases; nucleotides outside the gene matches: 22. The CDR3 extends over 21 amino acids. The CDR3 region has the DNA TGTGCTCTTGGGGTCAAATTCCCTTCCGCCCTGGGGGATACGCCGGACGATAAACTCATCTTT. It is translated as CALGVKFPSALGDTPDDKLIF.

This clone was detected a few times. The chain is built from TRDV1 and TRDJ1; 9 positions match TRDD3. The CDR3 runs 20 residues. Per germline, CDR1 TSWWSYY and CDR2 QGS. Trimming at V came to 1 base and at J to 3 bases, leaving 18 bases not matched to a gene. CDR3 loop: CALGEPLLGDSGWAADKLIF. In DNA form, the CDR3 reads TGTGCTCTTGGGGAACCCTTACTGGGGGACTCAGGTTGGGCCGCCGATAAACTCATCTTT.

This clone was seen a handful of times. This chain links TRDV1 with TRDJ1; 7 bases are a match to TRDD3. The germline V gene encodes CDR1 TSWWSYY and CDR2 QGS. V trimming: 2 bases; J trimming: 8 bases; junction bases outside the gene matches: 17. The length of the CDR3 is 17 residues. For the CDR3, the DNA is TGTGCTCTTGGGGAATATCCCCTACTGGGGTCATCGCAAAAACTCATCTTT. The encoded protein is CALGEYPLLGSSQKLIF.

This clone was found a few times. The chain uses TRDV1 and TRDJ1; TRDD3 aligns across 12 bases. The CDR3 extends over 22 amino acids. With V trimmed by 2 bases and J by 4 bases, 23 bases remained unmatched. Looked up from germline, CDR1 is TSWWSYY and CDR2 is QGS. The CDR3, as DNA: TGTGCTCTTGGGGAAGTCTTCAAGGCCTTTATGGTACTGGGGGATACAATCGATAAACTCATCTTT. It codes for CALGEVFKAFMVLGDTIDKLIF.

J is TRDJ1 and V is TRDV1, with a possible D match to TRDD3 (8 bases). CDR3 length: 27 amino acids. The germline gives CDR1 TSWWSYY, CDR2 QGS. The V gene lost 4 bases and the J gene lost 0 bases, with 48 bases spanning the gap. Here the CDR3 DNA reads TGTGCTCTTGGGGGTCTCGGCCATACGCCTTCCTCTATGTACCACTTCCCAGTACTGGGGGACACCGATAAACTCATCTTT. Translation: CALGGLGHTPSSMYHFPVLGDTDKLIF.

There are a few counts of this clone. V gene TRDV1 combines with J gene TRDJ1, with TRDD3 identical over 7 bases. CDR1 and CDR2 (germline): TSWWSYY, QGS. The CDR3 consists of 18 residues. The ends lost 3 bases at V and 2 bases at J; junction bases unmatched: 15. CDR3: CALGENTKHRGITDKLIF. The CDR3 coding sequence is TGTGCTCTTGGGGAGAACACCAAACACAGGGGGATTACCGATAAACTCATCTTT.

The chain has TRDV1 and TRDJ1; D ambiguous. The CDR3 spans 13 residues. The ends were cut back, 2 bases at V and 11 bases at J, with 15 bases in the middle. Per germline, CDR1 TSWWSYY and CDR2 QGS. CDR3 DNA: TGTGCTCTTGGGGAATCCCCTGTAGGGAAGCTCATCTTT. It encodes CALGESPVGKLIF.

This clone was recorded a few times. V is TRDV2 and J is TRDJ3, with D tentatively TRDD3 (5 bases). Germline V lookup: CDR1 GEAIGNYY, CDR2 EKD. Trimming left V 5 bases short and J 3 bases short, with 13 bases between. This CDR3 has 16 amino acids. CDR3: CACVCSGYWDTRQMFF. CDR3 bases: TGTGCCTGTGTATGTTCTGGGTACTGGGACACCCGACAGATGTTTTTC.

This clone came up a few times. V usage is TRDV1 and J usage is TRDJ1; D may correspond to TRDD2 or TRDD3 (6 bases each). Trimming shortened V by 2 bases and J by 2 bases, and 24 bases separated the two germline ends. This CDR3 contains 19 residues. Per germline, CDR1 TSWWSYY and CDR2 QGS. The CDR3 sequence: CALGEISPTYLGRTDKLIF. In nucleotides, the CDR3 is TGTGCTCTTGGGGAAATATCTCCTACTTATCTGGGGAGAACCGATAAACTCATCTTT.

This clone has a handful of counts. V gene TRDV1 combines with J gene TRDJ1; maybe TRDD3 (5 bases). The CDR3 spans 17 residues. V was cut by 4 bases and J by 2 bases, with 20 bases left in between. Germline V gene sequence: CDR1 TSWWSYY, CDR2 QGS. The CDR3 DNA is TGTGCTCTTGGGGCCCCGGGGGTCCGCACCGGGACCGATAAACTCATCTTT. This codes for CALGAPGVRTGTDKLIF.